One T cell receptor beta chain is described in this entry. These data originate in a study of blood T cell repertoires in COVID-19. Participants' reported clinical history set cohort assignment. Profiled with immunoSEQ multiplex PCR; TCRdb holds only in-frame clones, not every one. The top ten hold approximately 9.6% of the sample, which has nearly 250,000 clones, 75% to 85% seen once. The length of the CDR3 is 15 residues. V was trimmed by 1 base and J by 5 bases, leaving 12 bases between them. Germline CDR1 and CDR2: LNHDA and SQIVND (reference sequence). Sample: PBMCs or T cells enriched from blood (not recorded which). The chain has TRBV19 and TRBJ1-5, with a possible D match to TRBD1 (5 bases). The receptor's source is a woman between 45 and 60 years old with acute COVID-19. The CDR3 here is CASSIGGRFDQPQHF. In DNA form, the CDR3 reads TGTGCCAGTAGTATAGGGGGCAGGTTTGATCAGCCCCAGCATTTT.